A selection of T cell receptor beta chains follows, all from one sample in a study of T cell responses to AZD1222 COVID-19 vaccine. Here immunoSEQ multiplex PCR was the method, and the copy in TCRdb shows in-frame clones only, minus some. The table shows about 180,000 clones, with around 88% occurring only once. The sample was peripheral blood, taken on day 0 of AZD1222 vaccination. The receptors here all came from an adult in good health. The CDR3 runs from the conserved cysteine through the conserved F or W. Fields, in order: D gene, clone size, V gene, J gene, CDR3 DNA, CDR3 protein. The D gene is left open where the match is weak. Clone size appears in some rows only: once, few, many, or a class for an expanded clone.

D: TRBD2; size: few; V: TRBV3-1/TRBV3-2; J: TRBJ2-7; DNA: TGTGCCAGCAGCCGCGGACCTACCGGACTAGCGGGGGCCTTCTACGAGCAGTACTTC; CDR3: CASSRGPTGLAGAFYEQYF
D: TRBD1; size: -; V: TRBV5-4; J: TRBJ1-1; DNA: TGTGCCAGCAGCTTGAATACAGGGGATAGTACGGCTTTCTTT; CDR3: CASSLNTGDSTAFF
D: -; size: -; V: TRBV28; J: TRBJ2-7; DNA: TGTGCCAGCAGTTTAGGGGCAGGGGTAGGCGAGCAGTACTTC; CDR3: CASSLGAGVGEQYF
D: TRBD2; size: -; V: TRBV11-2; J: TRBJ2-1; DNA: TGTGCCAGCTTACGACTAGCGGGAAACAATGAGCAGTTCTTC; CDR3: CASLRLAGNNEQFF
D: -; size: -; V: TRBV2; J: TRBJ2-7; DNA: TGTGCCAGCAGCGGACTTGAGGAGCAGTACTTC; CDR3: CASSGLEEQYF
D: -; size: -; V: TRBV9; J: TRBJ1-1; DNA: TGTGCCAGCAGCGCTTTCTCGGGGCTGAAAGCTTTCTTT; CDR3: CASSAFSGLKAFF
D: -; size: -; V: TRBV14; J: TRBJ2-1; DNA: TGTGCCAGCAGCCTAGACTATCTCTCCTACAATGAGCAGTTCTTC; CDR3: CASSLDYLSYNEQFF
D: TRBD2; size: once; V: TRBV28; J: TRBJ2-2; DNA: TGTGCCAGCAGTTTGGGAACTAGCGGGAGTATCTGGAACACCGGGGAGCTGTTTTTT; CDR3: CASSLGTSGSIWNTGELFF
D: -; size: -; V: TRBV6-6; J: TRBJ1-1; DNA: TGTGCCAGCAGTTACCAAGCTGGAGGCACTGAAGCTTTCTTT; CDR3: CASSYQAGGTEAFF
D: -; size: -; V: TRBV24-1; J: TRBJ1-2; DNA: TGTGCCACCAGTGCCGGGTTAGATGGCTACACCTTC; CDR3: CATSAGLDGYTF
D: -; size: -; V: TRBV9; J: TRBJ1-1; DNA: TGTGCCAGCAGCGCAACAGGGTTGAACACTGAAGCTTTCTTT; CDR3: CASSATGLNTEAFF
D: -; size: -; V: TRBV5-4; J: TRBJ2-1; DNA: TGTGCCAGCAGCTTGGAATTGGGTGAGCAGTTCTTC; CDR3: CASSLELGEQFF
D: -; size: -; V: TRBV19; J: TRBJ1-1; DNA: TGTGCCAGTAGTATAGACTACCCCGGAGCTGAAGCTTTCTTT; CDR3: CASSIDYPGAEAFF
D: -; size: -; V: TRBV7-9; J: TRBJ2-5; DNA: TGTGCCAGCAGCCGGGGGAAACAGGGAGAGGAGACCCAGTACTTC; CDR3: CASSRGKQGEETQYF
D: -; size: -; V: TRBV25-1; J: TRBJ1-3; DNA: TGTGCCAGCAGTGAATCTCCGGCCGGAAACACCATATATTTT; CDR3: CASSESPAGNTIYF
D: -; size: -; V: TRBV9; J: TRBJ2-1; DNA: TGTGCCAGCAGCGCGGGACTGGAGCTTGGCAATGAGCAGTTCTTC; CDR3: CASSAGLELGNEQFF
D: TRBD2; size: -; V: TRBV18; J: TRBJ2-5; DNA: TGTGCCAGCTCACCAATCCAGCGGGGGTCAGAGACCCAGTACTTC; CDR3: CASSPIQRGSETQYF
D: -; size: -; V: TRBV6-5; J: TRBJ2-1; DNA: TGTGCCAGCAGTCATAGGGGGGCTGAGCAGTTCTTC; CDR3: CASSHRGAEQFF
D: -; size: -; V: TRBV4-1; J: TRBJ1-1; DNA: TGCGCCAGCAGCCAAGGTGGGGGGAACACTGAAGCTTTCTTT; CDR3: CASSQGGGNTEAFF
D: TRBD1; size: -; V: TRBV10-3; J: TRBJ1-3; DNA: TGTGCCATCAGGGGACAGGGGGAGTTCTCTGGAAACACCATATATTTT; CDR3: CAIRGQGEFSGNTIYF
D: -; size: few; V: TRBV10-3; J: TRBJ2-3; DNA: TGTGCCACTAGGAGGGGGGCGGTCACAGATACGCAGTATTTT; CDR3: CATRRGAVTDTQYF
D: -; size: -; V: TRBV2; J: TRBJ1-2; DNA: TGTGCCAGCATCTCCCGCCAGGGACGGATTAACTATGGCTACACCTTC; CDR3: CASISRQGRINYGYTF
D: TRBD1; size: -; V: TRBV9; J: TRBJ2-7; DNA: TGTGCCAGCAGCCCCGGGACAGTTCCCTACGAGCAGTACTTC; CDR3: CASSPGTVPYEQYF
D: -; size: -; V: TRBV27; J: TRBJ2-3; DNA: TGTGCCAGCAGGCGGGGCACAGATACGCAGTATTTT; CDR3: CASRRGTDTQYF
D: -; size: -; V: TRBV4-3; J: TRBJ1-1; DNA: TGCGCCAGCAGCCAAGTCGAGGGGCCGTATGAAGCTTTCTTT; CDR3: CASSQVEGPYEAFF
D: -; size: -; V: TRBV4-2; J: TRBJ1-2; DNA: TGTGCCAGCAGCCAAGGGGGAGGAGGGGCTAACTATGGCTACACCTTC; CDR3: CASSQGGGGANYGYTF
D: -; size: -; V: TRBV19; J: TRBJ2-7; DNA: TGTGCCAGTAGTAGACCGAGCTCCTACGAGCAGTACTTC; CDR3: CASSRPSSYEQYF
D: -; size: -; V: TRBV7-9; J: TRBJ1-5; DNA: TGTGCCAGCAGTCACACAGGGTATAGCAATCAGCCCCAGCATTTT; CDR3: CASSHTGYSNQPQHF
D: -; size: -; V: TRBV9; J: TRBJ2-7; DNA: TGTGCCAGCAGCGTAGGGGTACTCTCCTCCTACGAGCAGTACTTC; CDR3: CASSVGVLSSYEQYF
D: -; size: -; V: TRBV5-1; J: TRBJ1-5; DNA: TGCGCCAGCAGTCACGGGGGGGCCAATCAGCCCCAGCATTTT; CDR3: CASSHGGANQPQHF
D: TRBD1; size: -; V: TRBV19; J: TRBJ2-1; DNA: TGTGCCAGTAGGGGACAGGGATTGAATGAGCAGTTCTTC; CDR3: CASRGQGLNEQFF
D: -; size: once; V: TRBV16; J: TRBJ2-3; DNA: TGTGCCAGCAGCCAATGGAGTGATACGCAGTATTTT; CDR3: CASSQWSDTQYF
D: -; size: few; V: TRBV2; J: TRBJ1-6; DNA: TGTGCCAGCACGCCAGGGCCAGCAAATAATTCACCCCTCCACTTT; CDR3: CASTPGPANNSPLHF
D: -; size: -; V: TRBV10-3; J: TRBJ2-2; DNA: TGTGCCATCAGTGAGTCGTCGCTAGCAGGCACCGGGGAGCTGTTTTTT; CDR3: CAISESSLAGTGELFF
D: TRBD1; size: few; V: TRBV9; J: TRBJ1-1; DNA: TGTGCCAGCAGCCCCAGGGGGGAACCGAACACTGAAGCTTTCTTT; CDR3: CASSPRGEPNTEAFF
D: -; size: -; V: TRBV5-1; J: TRBJ2-3; DNA: TGCGCCAGCAGCTTGTTAGGAGGTATACGAAAGGATACGCAGTATTTT; CDR3: CASSLLGGIRKDTQYF
D: -; size: once; V: TRBV19; J: TRBJ1-1; DNA: TGTGCCAGTAGTATAGCGGGCAGGGTTGCAGGCACTGAAGCTTTCTTT; CDR3: CASSIAGRVAGTEAFF
D: -; size: -; V: TRBV6-5; J: TRBJ1-1; DNA: TGTGCCAGCAGTTACACGGGGGTCACTGAAGCTTTCTTT; CDR3: CASSYTGVTEAFF
D: -; size: -; V: TRBV20-1; J: TRBJ2-1; DNA: TGCAGTGCTAGCCGGGACTCGGTAAACATCTTC; CDR3: CSASRDSVNIF
D: -; size: -; V: TRBV1; J: TRBJ2-1; DNA: TGCACCAGCAGCCAAGTTGAGGATCGCTCCTACAATGAGCAGTTCTTC; CDR3: CTSSQVEDRSYNEQFF